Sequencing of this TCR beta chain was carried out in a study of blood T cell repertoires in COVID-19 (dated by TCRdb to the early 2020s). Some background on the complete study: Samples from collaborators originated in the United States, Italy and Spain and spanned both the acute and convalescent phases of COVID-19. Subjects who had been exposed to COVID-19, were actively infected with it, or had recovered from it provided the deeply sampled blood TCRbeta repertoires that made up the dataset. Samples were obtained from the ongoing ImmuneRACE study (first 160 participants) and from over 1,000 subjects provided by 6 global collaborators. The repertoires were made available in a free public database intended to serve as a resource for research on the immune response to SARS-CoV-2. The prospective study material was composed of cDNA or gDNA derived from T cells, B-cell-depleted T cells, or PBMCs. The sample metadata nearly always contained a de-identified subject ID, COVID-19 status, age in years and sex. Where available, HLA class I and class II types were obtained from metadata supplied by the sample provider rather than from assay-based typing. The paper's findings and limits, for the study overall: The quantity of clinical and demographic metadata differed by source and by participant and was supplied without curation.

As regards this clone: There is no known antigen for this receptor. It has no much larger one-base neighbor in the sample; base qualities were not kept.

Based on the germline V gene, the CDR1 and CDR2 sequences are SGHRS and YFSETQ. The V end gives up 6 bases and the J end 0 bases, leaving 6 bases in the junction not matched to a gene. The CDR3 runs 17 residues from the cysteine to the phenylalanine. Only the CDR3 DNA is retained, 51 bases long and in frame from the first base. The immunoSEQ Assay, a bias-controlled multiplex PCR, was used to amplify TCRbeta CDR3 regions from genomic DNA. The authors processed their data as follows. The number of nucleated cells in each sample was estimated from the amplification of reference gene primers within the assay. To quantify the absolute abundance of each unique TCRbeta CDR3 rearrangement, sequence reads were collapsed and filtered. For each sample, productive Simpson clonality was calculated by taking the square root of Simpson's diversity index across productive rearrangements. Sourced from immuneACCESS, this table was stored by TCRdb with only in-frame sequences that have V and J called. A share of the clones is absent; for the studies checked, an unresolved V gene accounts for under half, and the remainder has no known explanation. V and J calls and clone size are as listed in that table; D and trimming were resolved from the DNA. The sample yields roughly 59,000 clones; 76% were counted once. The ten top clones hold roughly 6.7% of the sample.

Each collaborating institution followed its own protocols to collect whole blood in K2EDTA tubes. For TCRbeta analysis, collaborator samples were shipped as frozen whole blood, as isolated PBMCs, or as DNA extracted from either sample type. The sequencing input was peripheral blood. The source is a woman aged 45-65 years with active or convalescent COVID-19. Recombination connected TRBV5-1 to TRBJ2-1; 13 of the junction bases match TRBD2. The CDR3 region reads CASKGLAGTASYNEQFF. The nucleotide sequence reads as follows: TGCGCCAGCAAGGGACTAGCGGGAACGGCCTCCTACAATGAGCAGTTCTTC.